This TCR beta chain was sequenced during a study of early T cells in non-severe SARS-CoV-2 infection. V lost 4 bases and J lost 4, with 11 bases in between. There are 13 residues in the CDR3. Germline V CDR1 and CDR2: SEHNR, FQNEAQ (reference sequence). TCRdb re-derived calls from the 5' RACE reads in MiXCR, one entry per CDR3 protein. The sample carries approximately 50,000 distinct CDR3 sequences, approximately 8.5% recorded once. The specimen was whole blood. The chain links TRBV7-9 to TRBJ2-7; D may be TRBD2 (5 bases). The TCR comes from an adult who was a healthcare worker with PCR-confirmed SARS-CoV-2 infection or an uninfected control (not recorded which). CDR3 sequence (DNA): TGTGCCAGCAGCTCGGACTGGATATACGAGCAGTACTTC. It codes for CASSSDWIYEQYF.